What follows is one TCR beta chain and its context. Per the study methods: Amplifying reference gene primers gave estimates of nucleated cell counts. Clones were read by immunoSEQ multiplex PCR, and TCRdb kept only the in-frame ones, dropping some. From that table come the V and J calls and clone size; the DNA was used to work out D and trimming. The sample has fewer than 250,000 clones, roughly 82% seen once. These data come from a study of blood T cell repertoires in COVID-19. The wider study: Acute-phase and convalescent COVID-19 samples originated in the United States, Italy and Spain. Nucleic acid was either cDNA or gDNA, and it came from T cells, B-cell-depleted T cells, or PBMCs.

This CDR3 is built from 15 residues. V gave up 0 bases and J gave up 5 bases, with 13 bases separating them. Per germline, CDR1 LGHNA and CDR2 YNFKEQ. This clonotype was obtained from an older woman with acute or convalescent COVID-19. The rearrangement links TRBV4-2 to TRBJ1-2, with a possible D match to TRBD1 (5 bases). The sample comprised peripheral blood. The CDR3 loop reads CASSQENGGEYGYTF. The CDR3 bases are TGTGCCAGCAGCCAAGAAAACGGAGGGGAGTATGGCTACACCTTC.